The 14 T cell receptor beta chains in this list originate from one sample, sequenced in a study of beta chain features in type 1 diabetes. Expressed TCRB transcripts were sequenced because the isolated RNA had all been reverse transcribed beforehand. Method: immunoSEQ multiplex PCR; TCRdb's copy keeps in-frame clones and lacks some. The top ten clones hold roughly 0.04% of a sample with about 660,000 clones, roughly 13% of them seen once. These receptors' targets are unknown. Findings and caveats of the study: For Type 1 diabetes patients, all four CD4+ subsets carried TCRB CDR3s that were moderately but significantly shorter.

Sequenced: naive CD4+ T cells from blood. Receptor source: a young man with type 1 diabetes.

The CDR3 reads CASSSDNTGELFF. The CDR3 nucleotides read TGTGCCAGCAGCTCGGACAACACCGGGGAGCTGTTTTTT. The genes are TRBV11-2 and TRBJ2-2, with D hard to call. Trimming took off 4 bases at V and 2 bases at J, with 5 bases between the two ends. Germline values: CDR1 SGHAT, CDR2 FQNNGV. This CDR3 is built from 13 residues.

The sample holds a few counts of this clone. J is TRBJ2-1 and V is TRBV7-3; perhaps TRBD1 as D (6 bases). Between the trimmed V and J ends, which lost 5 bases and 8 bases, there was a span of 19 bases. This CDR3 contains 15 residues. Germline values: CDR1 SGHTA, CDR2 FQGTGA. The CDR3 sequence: CASSRLGALQYEQFF. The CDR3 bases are TGTGCCAGCAGCAGGCTGGGGGCTCTACAATATGAGCAGTTCTTC. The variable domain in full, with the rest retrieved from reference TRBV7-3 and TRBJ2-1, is GAGVSQTPSNKVTEKGKYVELRCDPISGHTALYWYRQSLGQGPEFLIYFQGTGAADDSGLPNDRFFAVRPEGSVSTLKIQRTERGDSAVYLCASSRLGALQYEQFFGPGTRLTVL.

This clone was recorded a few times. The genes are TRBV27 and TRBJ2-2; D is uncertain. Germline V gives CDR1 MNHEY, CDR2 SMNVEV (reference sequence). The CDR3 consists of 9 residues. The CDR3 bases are TGTGCGGACACCGGGGAGCTGTTTTTT. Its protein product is CADTGELFF.

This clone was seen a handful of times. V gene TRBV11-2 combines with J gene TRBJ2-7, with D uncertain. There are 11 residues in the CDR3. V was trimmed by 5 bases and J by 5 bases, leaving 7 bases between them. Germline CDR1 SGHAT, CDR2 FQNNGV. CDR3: CASSTVNEQYF. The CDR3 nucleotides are TGTGCCAGCAGCACCGTCAACGAGCAGTACTTC.

The CDR3: CASSPTEERQGDYEQYF. CDR3 DNA: TGTGCCAGCTCACCAACGGAGGAGAGACAGGGAGACTACGAGCAGTACTTC. The chain couples TRBV18 to TRBJ2-7; 7 bases fit TRBD1. The V gene end was trimmed by 2 bases and the J gene end by 3 bases; junction bases not matched to a gene: 13. In germline, CDR1 is KGHSH, CDR2 LQKENI. The CDR3 has 17 amino acids. Full variable domain (missing parts from reference TRBV18 and TRBJ2-7): NAGVMQNPRHLVRRRGQEARLRCSPMKGHSHVYWYRQLPEEGLKFMVYLQKENIIDESGMPKERFSAEFPKEGPSILRIQQVVRGDSAAYFCASSPTEERQGDYEQYFGPGTRLTVT.

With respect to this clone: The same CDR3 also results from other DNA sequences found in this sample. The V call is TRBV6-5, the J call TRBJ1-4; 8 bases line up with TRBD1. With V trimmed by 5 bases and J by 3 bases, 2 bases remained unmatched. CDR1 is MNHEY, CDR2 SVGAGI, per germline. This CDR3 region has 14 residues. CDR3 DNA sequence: TGTGCCAGCAGTCCGACAGGGGCTAATGAAAAACTGTTTTTT. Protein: CASSPTGANEKLFF.

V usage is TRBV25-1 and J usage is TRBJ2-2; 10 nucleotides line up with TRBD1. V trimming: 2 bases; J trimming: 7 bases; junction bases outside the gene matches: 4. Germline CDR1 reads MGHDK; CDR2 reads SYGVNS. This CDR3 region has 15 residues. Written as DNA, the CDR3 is TGTGCCAGCAGTGAAGAAGGACAGGGGGTCGGGGAGCTGTTTTTT. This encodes CASSEEGQGVGELFF.

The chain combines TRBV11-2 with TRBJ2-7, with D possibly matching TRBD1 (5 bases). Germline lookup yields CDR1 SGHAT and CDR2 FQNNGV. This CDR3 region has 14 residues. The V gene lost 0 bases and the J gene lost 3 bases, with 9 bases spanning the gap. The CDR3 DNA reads TGTGCCAGCAGCTTAGATAGACAGAACTACGAGCAGTACTTC. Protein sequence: CASSLDRQNYEQYF. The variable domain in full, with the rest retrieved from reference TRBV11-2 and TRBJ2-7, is EAGVAQSPRYKIIEKRQSVAFWCNPISGHATLYWYQQILGQGPKLLIQFQNNGVVDDSQLPKDRFSAERLKGVDSTLKIQPAKLEDSAVYLCASSLDRQNYEQYFGPGTRLTVT.

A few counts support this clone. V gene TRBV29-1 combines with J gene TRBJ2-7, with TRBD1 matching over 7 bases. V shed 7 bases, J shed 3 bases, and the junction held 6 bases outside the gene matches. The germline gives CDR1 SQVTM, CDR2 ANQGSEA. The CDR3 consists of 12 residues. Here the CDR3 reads CSAGQPDYEQYF. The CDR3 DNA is TGCAGCGCGGGACAGCCGGACTACGAGCAGTACTTC.

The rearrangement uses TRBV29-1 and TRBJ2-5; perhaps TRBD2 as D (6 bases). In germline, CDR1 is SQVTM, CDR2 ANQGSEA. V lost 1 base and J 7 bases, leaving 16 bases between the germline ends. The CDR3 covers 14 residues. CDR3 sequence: CSVEGAAGSGTQYF. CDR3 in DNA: TGCAGCGTTGAAGGGGCGGCGGGGTCGGGGACCCAGTACTTC.

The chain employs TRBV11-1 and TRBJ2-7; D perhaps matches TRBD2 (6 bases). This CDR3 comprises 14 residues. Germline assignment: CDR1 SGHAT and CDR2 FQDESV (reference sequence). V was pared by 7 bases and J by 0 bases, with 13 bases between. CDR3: CASTDWRDSYEQYF. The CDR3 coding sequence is TGTGCCAGCACTGACTGGCGGGACTCCTACGAGCAGTACTTC.

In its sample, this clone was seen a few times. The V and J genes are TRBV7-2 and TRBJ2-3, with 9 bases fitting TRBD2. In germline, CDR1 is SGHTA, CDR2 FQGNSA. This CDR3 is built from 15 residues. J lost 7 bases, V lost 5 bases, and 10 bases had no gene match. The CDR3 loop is CASSLSGGSINTQYF. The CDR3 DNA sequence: TGTGCCAGCAGCCTCAGCGGGGGGTCGATCAATACGCAGTATTTT.

CDR3 amino acids: CASSLDRQEETQYF. The CDR3 nucleotides read TGTGCCAGCAGCTTAGATCGACAGGAAGAGACCCAGTACTTC. J is TRBJ2-5 and V is TRBV11-2; TRBD1 might be the D (6 bases). This CDR3 contains 14 residues. Per the germline V gene, CDR1 is SGHAT and CDR2 is FQNNGV. V lost 0 bases to trimming and J lost 3 bases, with 8 bases between them.

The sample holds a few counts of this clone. For the CDR3, the DNA is TGTGCCTGGAGTTATGACTGGGTGAGGACTGAAGCTTTCTTT. It yields the protein CAWSYDWVRTEAFF. V usage is TRBV30 and J usage is TRBJ1-1; D ambiguous. Germline values: CDR1 GTSNPN, CDR2 SVGIG (reference sequence). V was clipped by 2 bases and J by 5 bases, with 15 bases between them. CDR3 length: 14 amino acids.